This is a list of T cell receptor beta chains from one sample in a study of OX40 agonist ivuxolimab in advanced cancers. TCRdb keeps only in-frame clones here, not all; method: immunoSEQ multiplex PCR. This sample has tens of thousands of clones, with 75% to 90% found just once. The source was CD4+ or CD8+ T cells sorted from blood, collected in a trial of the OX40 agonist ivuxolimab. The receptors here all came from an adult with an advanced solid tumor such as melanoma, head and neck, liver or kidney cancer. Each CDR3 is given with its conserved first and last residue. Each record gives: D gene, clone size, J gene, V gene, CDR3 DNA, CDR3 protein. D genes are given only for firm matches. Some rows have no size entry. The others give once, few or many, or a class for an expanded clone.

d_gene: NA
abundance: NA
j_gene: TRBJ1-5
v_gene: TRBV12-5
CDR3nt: TGTGCTAGTGGTTCCCCAGGTTATAGCAATCAGCCCCAGCATTTT
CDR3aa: CASGSPGYSNQPQHF

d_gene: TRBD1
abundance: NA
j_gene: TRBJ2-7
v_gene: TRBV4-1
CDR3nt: TGCGCCAGCAGCCCGGGACAGGGGGCTCCCTACGAGCAGTACTTC
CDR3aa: CASSPGQGAPYEQYF

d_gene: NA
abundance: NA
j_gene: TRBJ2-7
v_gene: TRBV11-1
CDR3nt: TGTGCCAGCAGCTTAGGAGGGGGCTACGAGCAGTACTTC
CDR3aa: CASSLGGGYEQYF

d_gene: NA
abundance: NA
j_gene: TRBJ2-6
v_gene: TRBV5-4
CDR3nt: TGTGCCAGCAGCTTTAACTCTGGGGCCAACGTCCTGACTTTC
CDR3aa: CASSFNSGANVLTF

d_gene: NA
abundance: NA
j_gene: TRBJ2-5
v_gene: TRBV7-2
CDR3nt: TGTGCCAGCAGCGGGTCGGAAGAGACCCAGTACTTC
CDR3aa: CASSGSEETQYF

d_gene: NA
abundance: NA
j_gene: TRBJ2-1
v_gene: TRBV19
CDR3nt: TGTGCCAGTAGTAGAGACCGGGACTACAATGAGCAGTTCTTC
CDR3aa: CASSRDRDYNEQFF

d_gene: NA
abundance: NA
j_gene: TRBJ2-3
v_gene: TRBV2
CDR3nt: TGTGCCAGCAGGCTCCCCCCGAGCACAGATACGCAGTATTTT
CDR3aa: CASRLPPSTDTQYF

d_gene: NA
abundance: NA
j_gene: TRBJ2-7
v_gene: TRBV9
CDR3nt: TGTGCCAGCAGCGTAGGGGACGGAACCTACGAGCAGTACTTC
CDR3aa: CASSVGDGTYEQYF

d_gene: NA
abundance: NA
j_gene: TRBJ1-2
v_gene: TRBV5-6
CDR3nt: TGTGCCAGCAGCTTGGGCAGGTCTAACTATGGCTACACCTTC
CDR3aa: CASSLGRSNYGYTF

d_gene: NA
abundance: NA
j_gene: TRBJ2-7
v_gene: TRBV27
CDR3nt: TGTGCCAGCAGTTTATTAGGGGGCTACGAGCAGTACTTC
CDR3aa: CASSLLGGYEQYF

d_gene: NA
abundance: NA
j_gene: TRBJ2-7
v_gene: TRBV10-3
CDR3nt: TGTGCCATCAGTGAGGATAGGCGGACATGGAACTTC
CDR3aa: CAISEDRRTWNF

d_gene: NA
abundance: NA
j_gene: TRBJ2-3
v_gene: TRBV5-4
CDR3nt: TGTGCCAGCAGCCCCAGGGTTACTAGCACAGATACGCAGTATTTT
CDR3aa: CASSPRVTSTDTQYF

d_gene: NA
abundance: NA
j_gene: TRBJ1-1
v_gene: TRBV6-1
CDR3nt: TGTGCCAGCAGTGAAGGGTGGGGAGGGAACACTGAAGCTTTCTTT
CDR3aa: CASSEGWGGNTEAFF

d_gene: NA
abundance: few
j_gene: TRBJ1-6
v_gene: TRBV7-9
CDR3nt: TGTGCCAGCAGCTTAGTCGTGGGTTCACCCCTCCACTTT
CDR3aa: CASSLVVGSPLHF

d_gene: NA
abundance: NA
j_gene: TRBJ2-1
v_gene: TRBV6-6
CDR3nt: TGTGCCAGCAGGTTGGGCCTGGGGTTGAATGAGCAGTTCTTC
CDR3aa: CASRLGLGLNEQFF

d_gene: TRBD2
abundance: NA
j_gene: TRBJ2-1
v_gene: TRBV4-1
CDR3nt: TGCGCCAGCAGCCAAGATACTAGCGGGGGGGCGTTTGCCTACAATGAGCAGTTCTTC
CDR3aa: CASSQDTSGGAFAYNEQFF

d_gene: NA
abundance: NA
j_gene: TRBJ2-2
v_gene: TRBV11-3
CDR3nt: TGTGCCAGCAGCTTAAGGACCCCTCGCCCCGGGGAGCTGTTTTTT
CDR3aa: CASSLRTPRPGELFF

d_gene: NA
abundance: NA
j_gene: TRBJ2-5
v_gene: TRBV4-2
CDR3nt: TGTGCCAGCAGCCAAGAGAGGACCGGGACCCAGTACTTC
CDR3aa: CASSQERTGTQYF

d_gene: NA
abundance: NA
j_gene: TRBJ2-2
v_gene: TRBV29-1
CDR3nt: TGCAGCGTCCAATTCACAGGGGAGGTCGGGGAGCTGTTTTTT
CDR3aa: CSVQFTGEVGELFF

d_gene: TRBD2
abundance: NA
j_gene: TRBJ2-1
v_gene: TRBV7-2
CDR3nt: TGTGCCAGCAGCCCCCTAGCGGGGGGGCCGGGTGAGCAGTTCTTC
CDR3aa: CASSPLAGGPGEQFF

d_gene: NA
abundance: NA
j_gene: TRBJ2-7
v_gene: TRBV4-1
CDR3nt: TGCGCCAGCAGGTCCGGGAACGAGCAGTACTTC
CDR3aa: CASRSGNEQYF

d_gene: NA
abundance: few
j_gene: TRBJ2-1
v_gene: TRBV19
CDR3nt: TGTGCCAGTAGTATGGGATCCGGGGGCCGTGATGAGCAGTTCTTC
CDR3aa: CASSMGSGGRDEQFF

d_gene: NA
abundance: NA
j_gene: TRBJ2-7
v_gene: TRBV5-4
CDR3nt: TGTGCCAGCAGCTCCCCCCCCTCCTACGAGCAGTACTTC
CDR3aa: CASSSPPSYEQYF

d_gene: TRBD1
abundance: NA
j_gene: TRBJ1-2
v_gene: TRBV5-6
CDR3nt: TGTGCCAGCAGCTTGGGGTCGGGGACAGCCCTTACCTATGGCTACACCTTC
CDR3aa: CASSLGSGTALTYGYTF

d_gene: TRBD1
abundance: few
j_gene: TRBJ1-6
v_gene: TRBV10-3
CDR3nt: TGTGCCATCTGGAGGGGACAGCTGAATTCACCCCTCCACTTT
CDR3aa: CAIWRGQLNSPLHF

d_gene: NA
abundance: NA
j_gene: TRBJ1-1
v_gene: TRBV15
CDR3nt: TGTGCCACCAGCAGAGATCCGGGGATGAACACTGAAGCTTTCTTT
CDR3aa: CATSRDPGMNTEAFF

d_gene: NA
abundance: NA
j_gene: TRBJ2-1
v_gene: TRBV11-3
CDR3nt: TGTGCCAGCAGCTTAGGGACTACCCTCTACAATGAGCAGTTCTTC
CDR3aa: CASSLGTTLYNEQFF

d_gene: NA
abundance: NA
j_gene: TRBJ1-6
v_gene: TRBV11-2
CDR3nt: TGTGCCAGCAGCTCAACGACAGGTTATTCACCCCTCCACTTT
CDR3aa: CASSSTTGYSPLHF

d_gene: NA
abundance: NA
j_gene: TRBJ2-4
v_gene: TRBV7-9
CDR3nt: TGTGCCAGCAGTAGCGTCAGGGTATCCAAAAACATTCAGTACTTC
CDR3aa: CASSSVRVSKNIQYF

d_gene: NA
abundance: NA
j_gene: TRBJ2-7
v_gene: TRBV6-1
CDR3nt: TGTGCCAGCAGTGAAGCGAACCACGAGCAGTACTTC
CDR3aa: CASSEANHEQYF

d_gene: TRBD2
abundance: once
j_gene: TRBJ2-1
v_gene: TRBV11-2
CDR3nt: TGTGCCAGCAGTTTTGGGGGGGAGGCCATAAATGAGCAGTTCTTC
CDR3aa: CASSFGGEAINEQFF

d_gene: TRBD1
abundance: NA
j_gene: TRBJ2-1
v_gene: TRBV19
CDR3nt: TGTGCCAGTAGTCCGGACAGTGGGACAGGCAACTACAATGAGCAGTTCTTC
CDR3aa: CASSPDSGTGNYNEQFF

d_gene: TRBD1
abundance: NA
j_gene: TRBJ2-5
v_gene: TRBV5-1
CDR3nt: TGCGCCAGCAGCTTGGGGGCAGGGGGACGCCCCAAAGAGACCCAGTACTTC
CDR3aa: CASSLGAGGRPKETQYF

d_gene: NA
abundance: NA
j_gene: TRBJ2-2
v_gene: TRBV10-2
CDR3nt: TGCGCCAGCCATAAGGGGAGCGACACCGGGGAGCTGTTTTTT
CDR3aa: CASHKGSDTGELFF

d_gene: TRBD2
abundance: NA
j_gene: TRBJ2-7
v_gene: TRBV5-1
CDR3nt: TGCGCCAGCAGCCGTACTAGCGGGGGGGCCTACGAGCAGTACTTC
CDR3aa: CASSRTSGGAYEQYF